The 25 T cell receptor beta chains in this list originate from one sample, sequenced in a study of T-cell reconstitution after alpha-beta-depleted transplantation in children. Unique molecular identifiers were built into the TCRbeta library. TCRdb used MiXCR to reprocess the PCR reads, holding one entry per CDR3 protein. The sample holds some 500,000 distinct CDR3 sequences, about 16% seen once. Sequenced material: PBMCs from the stem cell graft donor, taken from the stem cell graft. The receptors were gathered from a human donor who donated a stem cell graft to a child with acute lymphoblastic leukemia.

This clonotype has only a few counts. This chain connects TRBV20-1 to TRBJ2-1; D uncertain. From germline, CDR1 is DFQATT and CDR2 SNEGSKA (reference sequence). Trimming cost V 6 bases and J 6 bases, with 12 bases left between them. This CDR3 comprises 12 residues. The CDR3 is CSARGSGNEQFF. The CDR3 coding sequence is TGCAGTGCCCGAGGCTCGGGCAATGAGCAGTTCTTC.

This clonotype was observed a few times. The chain couples TRBV20-1 to TRBJ2-1; TRBD2 matches 11 bases. This CDR3 comprises 13 residues. The germline V gene encodes CDR1 DFQATT and CDR2 SNEGSKA (reference sequence). Germline trimming cut 7 bases from V and 6 bases from J; bases unmatched to any gene: 5. The CDR3 here is CSGTSGHSNEQFF. CDR3 DNA sequence: TGCAGTGGGACTAGCGGGCACTCCAATGAGCAGTTCTTC.

The CDR3 bases are TGCGCCAGCAGCTTGTTCTATCTGGGCAGCCTCATGAACACTGAAGCTTTCTTT. It codes for CASSLFYLGSLMNTEAFF. This rearrangement joins TRBV5-1 to TRBJ1-1; D remains unclear. Trimming cost V 1 base and J 0 bases, with 19 bases left between them. Germline-derived CDR1 and CDR2 are SGHRS and YFSETQ. This CDR3 comprises 18 residues.

In this sample, this clonotype turned up a few times. This chain joins TRBV6-5 and TRBJ1-4; D is perhaps TRBD1 (5 bases). The CDR3 covers 16 residues. Trimming removed 0 bases from V and 7 bases from J, with 15 bases in between. Germline V lookup: CDR1 MNHEY, CDR2 SVGAGI. The CDR3: CASSYSGTVFGEKLFF. The CDR3 coding sequence is TGTGCCAGCAGTTACTCAGGGACGGTCTTCGGTGAAAAACTGTTTTTT.

The chain carries TRBV20-1 and TRBJ1-1; D may be TRBD1 (5 bases). V dropped 1 base and J dropped 12 bases, with 18 bases sitting between them. The CDR3 has 13 amino acids. Germline V gene lookup returns CDR1 DFQATT and CDR2 SNEGSKA (reference sequence). This chain's CDR3 is CSARVTGTSKTFF. The DNA for the CDR3 is TGCAGTGCTAGAGTAACGGGGACGAGTAAGACTTTCTTT.

V is TRBV14 and J is TRBJ2-2; 12 nucleotides align to TRBD1. This CDR3 spans 16 amino acids. Germline CDR1 reads SGHDN; CDR2 reads FVKESK. Germline trimming cut 4 bases from V and 6 bases from J; bases unmatched to any gene: 6. CDR3 DNA sequence: TGTGCCAGCAGCCCGGGACAGGGGGCGCCGCCCGGGGAGCTGTTTTTT. Translating it yields CASSPGQGAPPGELFF. The variable domain in full, completed from reference TRBV14 and TRBJ2-2, reads EAGVTQFPSHSVIEKGQTVTLRCDPISGHDNLYWYRRVMGKEIKFLLHFVKESKQDESGMPNNRFLAERTGGTYSTLKVQPAELEDSGVYFCASSPGQGAPPGELFFGEGSRLTVL.

The rearrangement joins TRBV5-4 to TRBJ2-1, with D possibly called TRBD1 or TRBD2 (6 bases each). V was trimmed by 8 bases and J by 0 bases, leaving 15 bases between them. This CDR3 has 15 residues. Germline V CDR1 and CDR2: SGHNT, YYREEE (reference sequence). This CDR3 is CASGGQGSSYNEQFF. CDR3 in DNA: TGTGCCAGTGGGGGGCAGGGGAGCTCCTACAATGAGCAGTTCTTC.

In this sample, this clonotype turned up a few times. This chain uses TRBV21-1 with TRBJ2-7; the D segment call TRBD2 is taken from the table without a DNA check. TRBV21-1 is shown as a pseudogene. The length of the CDR3 is 18 residues. CDR3 bases: TGTGCCAGCAGCACTCGCAAATTCCTAGCGGGACGGACCTACGAGCAGTACTTC. It yields the protein CASSTRKFLAGRTYEQYF.

The gene calls are TRBV9 and TRBJ2-1; perhaps TRBD2 as D (5 bases). The CDR3 has 15 residues. Trimming pared 0 bases from V and 3 bases from J, leaving 10 bases between. Germline CDR1 is SGDLS and CDR2 is YYNGEE. The CDR3 region has the DNA TGTGCCAGCAGCGTAGACCAGCGGTACTACAATGAGCAGTTCTTC. It codes for CASSVDQRYYNEQFF.

This clonotype was observed a few times. The CDR3 here is CASSAFGGIDTQYF. CDR3 bases: TGTGCCAGCAGTGCCTTCGGGGGTATCGATACGCAGTATTTT. This chain links TRBV2 with TRBJ2-3; weak D call: TRBD2 (6 bases). V was shortened by 4 bases and J by 6 bases, with 14 bases between the two germline ends. Looked up from germline, CDR1 is SNHLY and CDR2 is FYNNEI. The CDR3 sequence is 14 residues long.

This clonotype has just a few counts. The chain carries TRBV5-4 and TRBJ1-2; D gene ambiguous. Germline values: CDR1 SGHNT, CDR2 YYREEE (reference sequence). The CDR3 has 13 residues. V was trimmed by 7 bases and J by 4 bases, leaving 14 bases between them. CDR3 DNA sequence: TGTGCCAGCCCCTTGACACGGGGCTATGGCTACACCTTC. Residues: CASPLTRGYGYTF.

This clonotype was counted only a few times. The chain recombines TRBV20-1 with TRBJ2-2; 9 nucleotides align to TRBD1. J lost 6 bases, V lost 3 bases, and 5 bases had no gene match. The germline V gene encodes CDR1 DFQATT and CDR2 SNEGSKA (reference sequence). This CDR3 region has 14 residues. This chain's CDR3 is CSASRDRAPGELFF. For the CDR3, the DNA is TGCAGTGCTAGCAGGGACAGGGCCCCCGGGGAGCTGTTTTTT.

As to this clonotype: Mismatch with germline at one junction end may stem from a read error. This chain connects TRBV4-1 to TRBJ2-7, with a possible D match to TRBD2 (6 bases). From germline, CDR1 is MGHRA and CDR2 YSYEKL. The CDR3 is made up of 16 amino acids. The CDR3 sequence is CASSQDRVLDYYDQYF. The CDR3 DNA sequence: TGCGCCAGCAGCCAAGATAGGGTGCTGGACTACTACGACCAGTACTTC.

The chain uses TRBV3-1 and TRBJ2-7, with D perhaps TRBD2 (6 bases). This CDR3 contains 13 residues. The V end was cut by 7 bases, the J end by 3 bases, with 13 bases between. In germline, CDR1 is LGHDT, CDR2 YNNKEL (reference sequence). CDR3 sequence: CASNRAGLYEQYF. CDR3 bases: TGTGCCAGCAACCGGGCGGGACTCTACGAGCAGTACTTC.

A few counts support this clonotype. The V gene is TRBV30, the J gene TRBJ1-1; D uncertain. The CDR3 contains 12 residues. V dropped 7 bases and J dropped 2 bases, with 11 bases sitting between them. Germline lookup yields CDR1 GTSNPN and CDR2 SVGIG (reference sequence). In nucleotides, the CDR3 is TGTGCCTATTCGCAGAGTAACACTGAAGCTTTCTTT. It codes for CAYSQSNTEAFF.

The rearrangement links TRBV5-1 to TRBJ2-7; TRBD1 aligns across 7 bases. This CDR3 is built from 14 residues. Germline CDR1 and CDR2: SGHRS and YFSETQ. Trimming cost V 4 bases and J 3 bases; bases outside gene matches: 7. The CDR3 DNA sequence: TGCGCCAGCAGCCCGACAGGGCCCTACTACGAGCAGTACTTC. This sequence encodes CASSPTGPYYEQYF.

The chain carries TRBV19 and TRBJ2-1, with D uncertain. V lost 1 base, J lost 9 bases, and 13 bases lay in between. Germline V CDR1 and CDR2: LNHDA, SQIVND (reference sequence). The CDR3 extends over 14 amino acids. The CDR3 loop reads CASSIGGPVGEQFF. The CDR3 nucleotides are TGTGCCAGTAGTATAGGCGGCCCCGTGGGTGAGCAGTTCTTC.

V usage is TRBV7-8 and J usage is TRBJ2-7; tentative D call: TRBD1 (6 bases). This CDR3 region has 12 residues. Trimming cost V 4 bases and J 5 bases, with 9 bases left between them. Germline values: CDR1 SGHVS, CDR2 FQNEAQ. CDR3 sequence: CASSSRGDEQYF. The CDR3, as DNA: TGTGCCAGCAGCTCCAGGGGAGACGAGCAGTACTTC. Drawing the rest from reference TRBV7-8 and TRBJ2-7, the complete variable domain is GAGVSQSPRYKVAKRGQDVALRCDPISGHVSLFWYQQALGQGPEFLTYFQNEAQLDKSGLPSDRFFAERPEGSVSTLKIQRTQQEDSAVYLCASSSRGDEQYFGPGTRLTVT.

This rearrangement joins TRBV5-1 to TRBJ1-1; a weak D match, TRBD1 (6 bases). The germline V and J ends were trimmed by 2 bases and 3 bases, with 17 bases remaining between them. Germline CDR1 SGHRS, CDR2 YFSETQ. There are 16 residues in the CDR3. The DNA for the CDR3 is TGCGCCAGCAGCTTCCAGGGTAGAGGGGGAGACACTGAAGCTTTCTTT. Residues: CASSFQGRGGDTEAFF.

This clonotype was observed many times. The chain has TRBV11-2 and TRBJ2-2; D uncertain. The V gene lost 3 bases and the J gene lost 6 bases, with 8 bases spanning the gap. Germline loops: CDR1 SGHAT, CDR2 FQNNGV. The CDR3 totals 13 residues. CDR3 sequence reads: CASSLAGPGELFF. The CDR3 DNA sequence: TGTGCCAGCAGCTTGGCTGGGCCCGGGGAGCTGTTTTTT.

V and J are TRBV20-1 and TRBJ2-7, with 11 bases fitting TRBD2. The germline V gene has CDR1 DFQATT and CDR2 SNEGSKA (reference sequence). After removal of 1 base from V and 3 bases from J, the junction contained 5 bases not matched to a gene. The CDR3 is 15 amino acids. The CDR3 loop is CSARVPGTSGYEQYF. CDR3 bases: TGCAGTGCTAGAGTTCCCGGGACTAGCGGCTACGAGCAGTACTTC.

This chain links TRBV7-8 with TRBJ2-1; D ambiguous. The CDR3 totals 14 residues. V was clipped by 3 bases and J by 8 bases, with 14 bases between them. In germline, CDR1 is SGHVS, CDR2 FQNEAQ. The CDR3 coding sequence is TGTGCCAGCAGCTTGGGGAATGCTCCCCATGAGCAGTTCTTC. This gives the protein CASSLGNAPHEQFF.

The J gene is TRBJ1-2, the V gene TRBV7-9; D gene unclear. The CDR3 extends over 13 amino acids. CDR1 is SEHNR, CDR2 FQNEAQ, per germline (reference sequence). Trimming took 5 bases from V and 2 from J, leaving 9 bases between them. CDR3 residues: CASSREQNYGYTF. In nucleotides, the CDR3 is TGTGCCAGCAGCCGAGAACAAAACTATGGCTACACCTTC.

The rearrangement uses TRBV19 and TRBJ2-1, with 13 nucleotides matching TRBD2. The V and J ends lost 0 bases and 4 bases, in that order; junction bases with no gene match: 3. The CDR3 extends over 17 amino acids. Germline-derived CDR1 and CDR2 are LNHDA and SQIVND (reference sequence). CDR3 sequence: CASSIERTSGRYNEQFF. CDR3 nucleotide sequence: TGTGCCAGTAGTATAGAGCGGACTAGCGGGAGATACAATGAGCAGTTCTTC.

The rearrangement uses TRBV6-4 and TRBJ2-3, with a possible D match to TRBD2 (6 bases). The CDR3 length is 15 residues. Germline V CDR1 and CDR2: MRHNA, SNTAGT. Trimming cost V 3 bases and J 1 base, with 11 bases left between them. Here the CDR3 reads CASSEGAGGTDTQYF. The CDR3, as DNA: TGTGCCAGCAGTGAGGGAGCGGGTGGCACAGATACGCAGTATTTT.